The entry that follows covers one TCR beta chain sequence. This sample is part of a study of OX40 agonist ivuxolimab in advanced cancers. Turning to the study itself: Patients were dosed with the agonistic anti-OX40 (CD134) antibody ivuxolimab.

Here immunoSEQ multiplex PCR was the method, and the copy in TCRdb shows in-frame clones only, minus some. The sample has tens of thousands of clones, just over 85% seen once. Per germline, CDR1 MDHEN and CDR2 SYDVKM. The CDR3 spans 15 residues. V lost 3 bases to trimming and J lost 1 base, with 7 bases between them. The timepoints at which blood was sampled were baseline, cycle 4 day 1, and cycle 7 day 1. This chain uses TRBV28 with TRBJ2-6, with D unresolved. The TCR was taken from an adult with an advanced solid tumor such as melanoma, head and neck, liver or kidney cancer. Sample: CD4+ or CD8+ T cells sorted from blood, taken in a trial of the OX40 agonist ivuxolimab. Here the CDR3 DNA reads TGTGCCAGCAGTTTTCACTCTTCTGGGGCCAACGTCCTGACTTTC. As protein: CASSFHSSGANVLTF.